Each of the 25 T cell receptor beta chains below was sequenced from the same sample in a study of T-cell reconstitution after alpha-beta-depleted transplantation in children. During its preparation, the TCRbeta library received unique molecular identifiers. Each CDR3 protein gets one entry after TCRdb re-called the PCR reads with MiXCR. Of fewer than 750,000 distinct CDR3 sequences in the sample, under 30% were seen once. Sample: PBMCs, mostly from graft donor cells, taken 360 days after TCRalphabeta/CD19-depleted stem cell transplant. The source is a boy under two years old who had a stem cell transplant for acute myeloid leukemia, so the T cells may come from the graft donor.

V is TRBV29-1 and J is TRBJ2-7, with 9 positions matching TRBD2. The CDR3 has 17 amino acids. Trimming cost V 3 bases and J 9 bases; bases outside gene matches: 21. Germline V gene lookup returns CDR1 SQVTM and CDR2 ANQGSEA. The CDR3 region has the DNA TGCAGCGTTGAGATGCCATGCGGGAGGGGGGCATCTAAAGGGCAGTACGTC. The encoded protein is CSVEMPCGRGASKGQYV.

V is TRBV27 and J is TRBJ2-1; 8 bases match TRBD1. V lost 8 bases, J lost 15 bases, and 12 bases stayed unmatched. Germline CDR1 and CDR2: MNHEY and SMNVEV (reference sequence). The CDR3 totals 12 residues. The CDR3 DNA follows: TGTGCCAGCCTAGGGACAGGCCTGGTTCTGTTCTTC. Protein: CASLGTGLVLFF.

To note about this clonotype: Its ends do not fully match the called genes, so a read error is possible. Here the CDR3 DNA reads TGCAGCGCTGAAATTGACAGCCGTTTCACAGATACGCAGTATTTT. It encodes CSAEIDSRFTDTQYF. The rearrangement links TRBV29-1 to TRBJ2-3; a weak D match, TRBD1 (5 bases). Germline CDR1 reads SQVTM; CDR2 reads ANQGSEA. The CDR3 runs to 15 residues.

The rearrangement joins TRBV7-2 to TRBJ2-7; the match to TRBD2 covers 7 bases. Per germline, CDR1 SGHTA and CDR2 FQGNSA. V was clipped by 3 bases and J by 7 bases; unmatched bases: 9. The CDR3 has 14 residues. CDR3 in amino acids: CASSFWGGFVEQYF. In DNA, the CDR3 is TGTGCCAGCAGCTTCTGGGGGGGGTTTGTTGAGCAGTACTTC.

V is TRBV2 and J is TRBJ2-1, with TRBD2 as a possible D gene (5 bases). The germline gives CDR1 SNHLY, CDR2 FYNNEI. CDR3 size: 14 residues. The V end lost 6 bases, the J end lost 6 bases, and 15 bases lay between the germline ends. The CDR3 bases are TGTGCCAGCAGGGTGCCCAGCGGCTCCAATGAGCAGTTCTTC. As protein: CASRVPSGSNEQFF.

The V gene is TRBV5-6, the J gene TRBJ2-7, with D perhaps TRBD1 or TRBD2 (5 bases each). Trimming left V 3 bases short and J 3 bases short, with 10 bases between. Germline CDR1 is SGHDT and CDR2 is YYEEEE. This CDR3 is built from 13 residues. The CDR3 sequence: CASSWGRLYEQYV. The CDR3 DNA reads TGTGCCAGCAGCTGGGGACGGCTCTACGAGCAGTACGTC.

As DNA, the CDR3 is TGTGCCAGCAGTTACATGCAGGGGATGAATTCACCCCTCCACTTT. This translates into CASSYMQGMNSPLHF. This chain links TRBV6-5 with TRBJ1-6; D is possibly TRBD1 (6 bases). V lost 2 bases, J lost 7 bases, and 12 bases lay in between. Germline CDR1 and CDR2: MNHEY and SVGAGI. The CDR3 is 15 residues long.

Many counts were recorded for this clonotype. The J gene is TRBJ2-5, the V gene TRBV7-9; TRBD1 agrees at 11 bases. The CDR3 totals 16 residues. Germline V gene data show CDR1 as SEHNR and CDR2 as FQNEAQ (reference sequence). Losses at the gene ends were 5 bases for V and 5 bases for J; bases not matched to a gene: 10. The chain's CDR3 is CASSPKRDRGKETQYF. The DNA for the CDR3 is TGTGCCAGCAGCCCCAAAAGGGACAGGGGGAAGGAGACCCAGTACTTC.

This chain joins TRBV7-9 and TRBJ2-3; 12 bases are shared with TRBD2. The CDR3 contains 17 residues. The junction had 6 bases not matched to a gene; V was cut back by 3 bases and J by 2 bases. Germline V gene sequence: CDR1 SEHNR, CDR2 FQNEAQ (reference sequence). The CDR3 sequence is CASSFLTSGGSTDTQYF. The CDR3 bases are TGTGCCAGCAGCTTTTTGACTAGCGGGGGATCCACAGATACGCAGTATTTT.

The genes are TRBV12-3 or TRBV12-4 and TRBJ2-7; D is undetermined. This CDR3 is built from 15 residues. Between the trimmed V and J ends, which lost 7 bases and 9 bases, there was a span of 25 bases. CDR3 coding DNA: TGTGCCAGCACCTTGGCCCCACACAGCTCCCAACGGCAGTACTTC. Translation: CASTLAPHSSQRQYF.

This clonotype appeared many times. The chain joins TRBV7-3 to TRBJ2-1; the D gene is possibly TRBD2 (7 bases). Germline CDR1 and CDR2: SGHTA and FQGTGA. This CDR3 spans 17 amino acids. With 1 base removed from V and 8 bases from J, the gap between germline ends came to 21 bases. CDR3 sequence (DNA): TGTGCCAGCAGCTTAAGAAGGGGGGGCCCCGGGATCGATGAGCAGTTCTTC. Its translation is CASSLRRGGPGIDEQFF.

This clonotype turned up a few times. The gene calls are TRBV25-1 and TRBJ2-2; D gene uncertain. CDR1 is MGHDK and CDR2 is SYGVNS in the germline V gene. This CDR3 contains 13 residues. V shed 6 bases and J shed 4 bases, with 9 bases lying between them. The CDR3 spells CASRGEVTGELFF. Here the CDR3 DNA reads TGTGCCAGCAGAGGTGAGGTCACCGGGGAGCTGTTTTTT.

This clonotype has a single count. The chain combines TRBV10-3 with TRBJ2-7; no definite D call. CDR1 and CDR2 from the germline V gene are ENHRY and SYGVKD. The CDR3 covers 13 residues. Trimming removed 6 bases at V and 4 bases at J, with 13 bases between. The CDR3: CAISEHGSYEQYF. Written as DNA, the CDR3 is TGTGCCATCAGCGAACACGGAAGTTACGAGCAGTACTTC.

There are a few counts of this clonotype. V usage is TRBV29-1 and J usage is TRBJ1-2; D remains unclear. The length of the CDR3 is 13 residues. V lost 4 bases and J lost 0, with 9 bases in between. Germline V gene lookup returns CDR1 SQVTM and CDR2 ANQGSEA. The CDR3 region is CSVGSYPNYGYTF. DNA of the CDR3: TGCAGCGTTGGTTCATACCCTAACTATGGCTACACCTTC.

This chain links TRBV7-2 with TRBJ2-7; perhaps TRBD1 as D (6 bases). The CDR3 spans 14 residues. CDR1 is SGHTA, CDR2 FQGNSA, per germline. Trimming shortened V by 5 bases and J by 5 bases, and 16 bases separated the two germline ends. CDR3 nucleotides: TGTGCCAGCAGCCCCCAAGTCCCAGGGGACGAGCAGTACTTC. It is translated as CASSPQVPGDEQYF.

A few counts support this clonotype. The V call is TRBV20-1, the J call TRBJ2-1; tentatively, D is TRBD1 (8 bases). Germline V gives CDR1 DFQATT, CDR2 SNEGSKA (reference sequence). The CDR3 contains 13 residues. Trimming took off 5 bases at V and 9 bases at J, with 17 bases between the two ends. CDR3 sequence reads: CSAEQGGQGEQFF. The CDR3 DNA is TGCAGTGCTGAACAGGGGGGGCAGGGTGAGCAGTTCTTC.

The chain combines TRBV12-3 or TRBV12-4 with TRBJ1-2, with TRBD1 matching 7 bases. J gave up 8 bases and V 5 bases, and 8 bases lay outside the gene matches. This CDR3 is built from 13 residues. DNA for the CDR3: TGTGCCAGCAGTCGGGGTAGGGGGCAAGGCTACACCTTC. Translated: CASSRGRGQGYTF.

This clonotype was counted at least ten times. This sequence joins TRBV15 and TRBJ1-4; D possibly corresponds to TRBD1 (5 bases). Germline loops: CDR1 LNHNV, CDR2 YYDKDF (reference sequence). This CDR3 comprises 14 residues. V lost 2 bases to trimming and J lost 4 bases, with 8 bases between them. In DNA form, the CDR3 reads TGTGCCACCAGCAGAACAGACAGTAATGAAAAACTGTTTTTT. Translating it yields CATSRTDSNEKLFF. Combining the CDR3 with reference TRBV15 and TRBJ1-4 gives the whole variable domain DAMVIQNPRYQVTQFGKPVTLSCSQTLNHNVMYWYQQKSSQAPKLLFHYYDKDFNNEADTPDNFQSRRPNTSFCFLDIRSPGLGDTAMYLCATSRTDSNEKLFFGSGTQLSVL.

This clonotype was found many times. The chain is built from TRBV3-1 and TRBJ2-4; 7 nucleotides agree with TRBD1. The J segment lost 11 bases and the V segment lost 8 bases, leaving 12 bases of the junction unmatched. Germline V gene sequence: CDR1 LGHDT, CDR2 YNNKEL (reference sequence). The CDR3 is made up of 13 amino acids. CDR3 protein: CASAKKGGWVQYF. The DNA of the CDR3 is TGTGCCAGCGCCAAGAAAGGGGGCTGGGTTCAGTACTTC.

This clonotype was detected ten times or more. The chain is built from TRBV4-1 and TRBJ2-1; D not resolved. Trimming pared 3 bases from V and 0 bases from J, leaving 9 bases between. The CDR3 has 15 residues. Germline assignment: CDR1 MGHRA and CDR2 YSYEKL. The CDR3 region has the DNA TGCGCCAGCAGCCAGCACACCAGCTCCTACAATGAGCAGTTCTTC. Its protein product is CASSQHTSSYNEQFF.

This clonotype was recorded at least ten times. V and J are TRBV11-2 and TRBJ2-5; 10 bases agree with TRBD2. There are 15 residues in the CDR3. The ends lost 5 bases at V and 4 bases at J; junction bases unmatched: 7. Germline CDR1 is SGHAT and CDR2 is FQNNGV. The CDR3 region has the DNA TGTGCCAGCAGCGCCTCTAGCGGGGGTGGAGAGACCCAGTACTTC. The encoded protein is CASSASSGGGETQYF.

This chain links TRBV2 with TRBJ1-6; no clear D gene. The CDR3 is 14 amino acids. V lost 5 bases and J 6 bases, leaving 11 bases between the germline ends. Germline loops: CDR1 SNHLY, CDR2 FYNNEI. The CDR3 bases are TGTGCCAGCAGTCTCGGCCTTGCTAATTCACCCCTCCACTTT. This translates into CASSLGLANSPLHF.

This chain joins TRBV7-9 and TRBJ2-2, with D perhaps TRBD2 (5 bases). The CDR3 is 12 residues long. Trimming pared 10 bases from V and 5 bases from J, leaving 11 bases between. Germline-derived CDR1 and CDR2 are SEHNR and FQNEAQ (reference sequence). CDR3 loop: CAMSPGTGELFF. The CDR3 nucleotides read TGTGCCATGAGCCCGGGGACCGGGGAGCTGTTTTTT.

The rearrangement links TRBV2 to TRBJ1-1; 7 bases fit TRBD1. The CDR3 runs 15 residues. Trimming took 2 bases from V and 5 from J; bases not matched to a gene: 8. The V gene's germline CDR1 is SNHLY and CDR2 FYNNEI. CDR3 DNA: TGTGCCAGCAGTGAAACAGACAGGGTTGGGACTGAAGCTTTCTTT. The encoded protein is CASSETDRVGTEAFF.

This clonotype was seen a few times. The rearrangement uses TRBV20-1 and TRBJ2-3; 11 bases map to TRBD2. With V trimmed by 6 bases and J by 2 bases, 4 bases remained unmatched. This CDR3 is 14 amino acids long. Germline CDR1 reads DFQATT; CDR2 reads SNEGSKA (reference sequence). The CDR3 DNA follows: TGCAGTGCCCCGACTAGCGGGGTCACAGATACGCAGTATTTT. It is translated as CSAPTSGVTDTQYF.